This T cell receptor beta chain was obtained from a study of CXCR3-negative and CXCR3-positive naive CD8 T cells. Study results and limitations: Memory, not naive, CXCR3-negative and CXCR3-positive cells differed in TRBV-TRBJ usage.

TRB cDNA was prepared as libraries by UMI-labeled 5' RACE. TCRdb derives one entry per CDR3 protein from the 5' RACE reads, leaving out DNA. The sample holds 45,000 to 75,000 distinct CDR3 sequences. Worth noting for this clonotype: What it binds is unknown.

CD45RO-CCR7+CD27+CD95- marked naive CD8+ T cells. Looked up from germline, CDR1 is MNHEY and CDR2 is SVGEGT. The length of the CDR3 is 14 residues. V is TRBV6-2 or TRBV6-3 and J is TRBJ2-7. The TCR originated in a human donor in good health. Some clones in this sample may be carry-over from other donors' samples. Sequencing was done on a sample of naive CXCR3- CD8+ T cells from blood. Subset meaning: CD45RO-CCR7+CD27+CD95- naive CD8+ T cells lacking CXCR3 (TNR3-). The CDR3 loop reads CASSYAGEDYEQYF.